What follows are 4 T cell receptor beta chains derived from one specimen sequenced in a study of cytomegalovirus exposure and HLA in healthy donors. Primers included in the PCR were 60 Vbeta and 13 Jbeta primers. Produced via immunoSEQ multiplex PCR; TCRdb's table is partial and in-frame only. This repertoire shows roughly 200,000 clones, 75% to 85% found once; its top ten account for 2% to 2.5%. Sequenced material: PBMCs. These receptors all stem from a woman in her forties or fifties in good health and CMV-seronegative.

The chain uses TRBV27 and TRBJ2-7; maybe TRBD2 (6 bases). V was trimmed by 5 bases and J by 5 bases, leaving 19 bases between them. CDR1 MNHEY and CDR2 SMNVEV come from the germline V gene (reference sequence). The CDR3 has 15 amino acids. In nucleotides, the CDR3 is TGTGCCAGCAGTGTACTCGGAGGGCCTCAGGACGAGCAGTACTTC. Its protein product is CASSVLGGPQDEQYF.

The rearrangement links TRBV28 to TRBJ1-5; D unclear. Deletions cut 6 bases from V and 3 bases from J, with 3 bases between. Germline CDR1 MDHEN, CDR2 SYDVKM. This CDR3 comprises 11 residues. The CDR3 sequence is CASSYNQPQHF. In DNA form, the CDR3 reads TGTGCCAGCAGCTACAATCAGCCCCAGCATTTT.

The chain employs TRBV15 and TRBJ1-5, with 8 bases aligning to TRBD1. V was pared by 2 bases and J by 5 bases, with 5 bases of the junction left unmatched. The CDR3 loop spans 15 amino acids. Germline CDR1 LNHNV, CDR2 YYDKDF (reference sequence). CDR3 bases: TGTGCCACCAGCAGAACTCAGGGGGCTGATCAGCCCCAGCATTTT. It is translated as CATSRTQGADQPQHF. The full variable domain, completed using reference TRBV15 and TRBJ1-5, is DAMVIQNPRYQVTQFGKPVTLSCSQTLNHNVMYWYQQKSSQAPKLLFHYYDKDFNNEADTPDNFQSRRPNTSFCFLDIRSPGLGDTAMYLCATSRTQGADQPQHFGDGTRLSIL.

This chain links TRBV28 with TRBJ2-7; D remains ambiguous. There are 14 residues in the CDR3. V lost 6 bases, J lost 2 bases, and 14 bases lay in between. Germline V gene sequence: CDR1 MDHEN, CDR2 SYDVKM. The CDR3 coding sequence is TGTGCCAGCAGGTCCCTTTGGGCGACCTACGAGCAGTACTTC. Encoded protein: CASRSLWATYEQYF.